The clone carrying this T cell receptor (beta chain) came up a few times. Its cognate antigen is unknown. The data derive from a study of regulatory T cells in long-lasting Graves disease. Whole-study context: Newly diagnosed Graves' patients took antithyroid drugs under 3 months. Study-level results: It was in persistent disease that TRBV28, TRBJ1-2 and TRBJ2-5 were favored.

As to time point: newly diagnosed GD, antithyroid drugs for less than 3 months. The TCR library was made from RNA that had been extracted from PBMCs in TRIzol. Recruitment took place at an endocrinology department in Xi'an, China. The CDR3 extends over 17 amino acids. CDR1 is MNHEY and CDR2 is SMNVEV in the germline V gene (reference sequence). The ends lost 0 bases at V and 8 bases at J; junction bases unmatched: 12. Researchers made TCR beta libraries by using iRepertoire HTBI primers and running Arm-PCR on CDR3 regions. TCRdb reprocessed the multiplex PCR reads via MiXCR and lists one record per CDR3 protein. The data show about 400,000 distinct CDR3 sequences, about 14% seen once.

The V gene is TRBV27, the J gene TRBJ2-1; the match to TRBD1 covers 8 bases. The sample was peripheral blood mononuclear cells (PBMCs), taken at new diagnosis, from a patient treated with antithyroid drugs. This clonotype was sampled from a female donor with Graves disease. DNA of the CDR3: TGTGCCAGCAGTTTATCGTCGTGGACAGGGAGGTTTGATGAGCAGTTCTTC. It specifies CASSLSSWTGRFDEQFF.